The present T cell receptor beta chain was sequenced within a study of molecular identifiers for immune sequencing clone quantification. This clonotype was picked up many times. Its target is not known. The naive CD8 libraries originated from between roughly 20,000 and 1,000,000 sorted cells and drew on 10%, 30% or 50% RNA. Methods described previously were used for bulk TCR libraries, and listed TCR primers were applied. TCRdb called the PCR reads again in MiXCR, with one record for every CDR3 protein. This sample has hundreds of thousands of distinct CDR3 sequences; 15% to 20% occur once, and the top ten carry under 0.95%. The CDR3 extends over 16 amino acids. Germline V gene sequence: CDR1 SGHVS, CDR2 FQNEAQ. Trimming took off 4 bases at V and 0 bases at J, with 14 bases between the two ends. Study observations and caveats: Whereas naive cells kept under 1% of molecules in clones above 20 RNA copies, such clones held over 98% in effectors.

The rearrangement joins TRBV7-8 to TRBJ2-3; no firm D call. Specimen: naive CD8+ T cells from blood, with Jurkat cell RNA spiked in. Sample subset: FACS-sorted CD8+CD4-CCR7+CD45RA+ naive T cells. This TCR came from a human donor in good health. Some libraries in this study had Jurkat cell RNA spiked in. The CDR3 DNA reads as TGTGCCAGCAGCTCCGTCGGAGCCACTAGCACAGATACGCAGTATTTT. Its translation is CASSSVGATSTDTQYF. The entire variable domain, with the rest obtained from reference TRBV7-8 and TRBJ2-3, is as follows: GAGVSQSPRYKVAKRGQDVALRCDPISGHVSLFWYQQALGQGPEFLTYFQNEAQLDKSGLPSDRFFAERPEGSVSTLKIQRTQQEDSAVYLCASSSVGATSTDTQYFGPGTRLTVL.